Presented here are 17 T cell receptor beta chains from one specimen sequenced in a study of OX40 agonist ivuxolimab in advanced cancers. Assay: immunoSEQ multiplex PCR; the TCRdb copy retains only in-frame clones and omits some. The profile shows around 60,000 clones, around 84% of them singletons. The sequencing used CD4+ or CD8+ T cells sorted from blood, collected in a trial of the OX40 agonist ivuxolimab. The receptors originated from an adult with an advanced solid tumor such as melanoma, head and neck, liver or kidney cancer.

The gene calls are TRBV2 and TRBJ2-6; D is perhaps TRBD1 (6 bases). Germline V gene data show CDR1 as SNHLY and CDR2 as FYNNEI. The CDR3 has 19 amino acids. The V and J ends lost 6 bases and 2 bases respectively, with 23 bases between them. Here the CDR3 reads CASRYRVIDLRPGANVLTF. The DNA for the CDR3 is TGTGCCAGCAGATACAGGGTTATAGATCTCCGACCTGGGGCCAACGTCCTGACTTTC.

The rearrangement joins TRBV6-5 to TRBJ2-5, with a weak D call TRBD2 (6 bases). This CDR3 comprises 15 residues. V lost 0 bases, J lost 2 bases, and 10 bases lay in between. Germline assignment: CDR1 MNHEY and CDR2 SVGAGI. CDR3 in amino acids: CASSYSFGGQETQYF. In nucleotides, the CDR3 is TGTGCCAGCAGTTACTCGTTTGGGGGGCAAGAGACCCAGTACTTC.

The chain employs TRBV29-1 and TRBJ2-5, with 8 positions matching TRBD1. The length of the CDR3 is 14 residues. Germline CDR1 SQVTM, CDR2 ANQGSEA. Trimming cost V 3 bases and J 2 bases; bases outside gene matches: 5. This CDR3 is CSVDETGVQETQYF. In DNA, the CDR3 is TGCAGCGTTGACGAGACAGGGGTGCAAGAGACCCAGTACTTC.

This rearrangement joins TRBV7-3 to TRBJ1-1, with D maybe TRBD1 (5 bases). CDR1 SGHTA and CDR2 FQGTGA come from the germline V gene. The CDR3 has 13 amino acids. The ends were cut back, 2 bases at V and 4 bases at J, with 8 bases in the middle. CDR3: CASSLGAATEAFF. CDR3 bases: TGTGCCAGCAGCTTAGGGGCGGCCACTGAAGCTTTCTTT.

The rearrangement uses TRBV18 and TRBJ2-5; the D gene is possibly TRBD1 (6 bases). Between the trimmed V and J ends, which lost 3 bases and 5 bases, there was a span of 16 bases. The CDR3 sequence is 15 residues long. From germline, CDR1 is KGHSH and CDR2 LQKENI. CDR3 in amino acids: CASSPAGEILETQYF. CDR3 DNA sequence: TGTGCCAGCTCACCTGCAGGGGAAATTCTCGAGACCCAGTACTTC.

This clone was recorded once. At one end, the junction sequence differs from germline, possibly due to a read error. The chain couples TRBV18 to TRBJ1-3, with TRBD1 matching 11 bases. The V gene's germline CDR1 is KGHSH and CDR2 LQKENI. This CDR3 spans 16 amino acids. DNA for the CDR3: TGTGCCGGCTCAATAACGGACAGGGGGCTTGGAAACACCATATATTTT. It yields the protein CAGSITDRGLGNTIYF.

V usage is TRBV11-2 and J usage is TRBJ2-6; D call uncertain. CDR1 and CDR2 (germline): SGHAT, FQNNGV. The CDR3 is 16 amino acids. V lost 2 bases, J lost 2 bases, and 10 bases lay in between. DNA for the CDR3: TGTGCCAGCAGCTTATGGGCGTCCCCTGGGGCCAACGTCCTGACTTTC. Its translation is CASSLWASPGANVLTF. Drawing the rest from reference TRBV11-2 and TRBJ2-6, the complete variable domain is EAGVAQSPRYKIIEKRQSVAFWCNPISGHATLYWYQQILGQGPKLLIQFQNNGVVDDSQLPKDRFSAERLKGVDSTLKIQPAKLEDSAVYLCASSLWASPGANVLTFGAGSRLTVL.

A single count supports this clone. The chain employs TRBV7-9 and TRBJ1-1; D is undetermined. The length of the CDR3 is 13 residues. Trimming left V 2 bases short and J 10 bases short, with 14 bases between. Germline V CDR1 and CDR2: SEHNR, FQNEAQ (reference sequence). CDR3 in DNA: TGTGCCAGCAGCTTATCATCCATGCGGCTAGCTTTCTTT. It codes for CASSLSSMRLAFF.

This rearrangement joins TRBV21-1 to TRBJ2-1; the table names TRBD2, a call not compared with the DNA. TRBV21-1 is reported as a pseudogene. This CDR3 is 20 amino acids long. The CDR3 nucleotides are TGTGCCAGCAGCCCCAAGGGGGCTAGCGGGAGGGATAACTCCTACAATGAGCAGTTCTTC. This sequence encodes CASSPKGASGRDNSYNEQFF.

DNA of the CDR3: TGTGCCAGCAGTGAAGCTGGGCTAGCGGCTTCCTACGAGCAGTACTTC. Its protein product is CASSEAGLAASYEQYF. The rearrangement joins TRBV6-1 to TRBJ2-7; TRBD2 aligns across 7 bases. Germline trimming cut 0 bases from V and 1 base from J; bases unmatched to any gene: 6. Germline V gene sequence: CDR1 MNHNS, CDR2 SASEGT. The CDR3 is made up of 16 amino acids.

CDR3 DNA: TGTGCCAGCAGTTTAGTACTTCCTGGCTCCTACAATGAGCAGTTCTTC. Translation gives CASSLVLPGSYNEQFF. The V call is TRBV28, the J call TRBJ2-1; D call uncertain. Per the germline V gene, CDR1 is MDHEN and CDR2 is SYDVKM. CDR3 length equals 16 residues. Trimming removed 2 bases from V and 0 bases from J, with 11 bases in between.

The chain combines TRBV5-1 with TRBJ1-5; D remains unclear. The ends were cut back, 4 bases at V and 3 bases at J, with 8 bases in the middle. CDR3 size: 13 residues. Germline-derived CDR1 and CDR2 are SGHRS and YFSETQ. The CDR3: CASSIEHNQPQHF. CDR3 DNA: TGCGCCAGCAGCATCGAACACAATCAGCCCCAGCATTTT.

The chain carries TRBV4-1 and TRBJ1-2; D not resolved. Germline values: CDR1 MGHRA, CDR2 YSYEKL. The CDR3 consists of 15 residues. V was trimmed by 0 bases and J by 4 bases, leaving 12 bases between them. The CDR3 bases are TGCGCCAGCAGCCAAGAGCTGGTCAGACCCTATGGCTACACCTTC. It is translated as CASSQELVRPYGYTF.

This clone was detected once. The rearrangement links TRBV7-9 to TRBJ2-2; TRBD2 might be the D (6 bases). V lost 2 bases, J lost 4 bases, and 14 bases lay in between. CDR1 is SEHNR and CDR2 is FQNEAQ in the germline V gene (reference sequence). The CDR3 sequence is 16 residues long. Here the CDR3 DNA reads TGTGCCAGCAGCTTATTAGCGGACGTCCCCACCGGGGAGCTGTTTTTT. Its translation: CASSLLADVPTGELFF.

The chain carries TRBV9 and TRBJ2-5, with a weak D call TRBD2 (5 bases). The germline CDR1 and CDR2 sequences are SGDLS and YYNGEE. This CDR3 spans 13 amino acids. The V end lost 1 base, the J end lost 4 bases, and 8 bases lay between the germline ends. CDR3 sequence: CASSVKEGETQYF. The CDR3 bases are TGTGCCAGCAGCGTAAAAGAGGGAGAGACCCAGTACTTC.

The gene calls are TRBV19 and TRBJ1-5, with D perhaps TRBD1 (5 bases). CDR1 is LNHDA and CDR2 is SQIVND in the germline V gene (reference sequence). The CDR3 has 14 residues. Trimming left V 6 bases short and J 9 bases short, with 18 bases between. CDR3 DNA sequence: TGTGCCAGTAGGGAAGTAGACGGGGCCGGGCCCCAGCATTTT. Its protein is CASREVDGAGPQHF.

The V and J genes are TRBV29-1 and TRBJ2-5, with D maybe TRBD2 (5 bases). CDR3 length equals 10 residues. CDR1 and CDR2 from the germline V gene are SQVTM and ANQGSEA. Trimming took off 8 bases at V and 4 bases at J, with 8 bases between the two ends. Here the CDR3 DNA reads TGCAGCCTGGGAGTAGAGACCCAGTACTTC. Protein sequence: CSLGVETQYF.